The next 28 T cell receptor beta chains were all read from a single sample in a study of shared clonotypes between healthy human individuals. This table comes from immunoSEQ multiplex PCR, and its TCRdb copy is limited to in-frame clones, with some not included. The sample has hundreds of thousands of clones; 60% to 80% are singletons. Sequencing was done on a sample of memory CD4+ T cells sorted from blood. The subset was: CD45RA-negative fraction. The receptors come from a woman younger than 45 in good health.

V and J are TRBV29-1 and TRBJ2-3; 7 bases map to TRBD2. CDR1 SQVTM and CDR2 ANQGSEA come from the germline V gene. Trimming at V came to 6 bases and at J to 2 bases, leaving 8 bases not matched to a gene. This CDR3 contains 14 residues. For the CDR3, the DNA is TGCAGCGTCTGGAAGGGACTACTCACAGATACGCAGTATTTT. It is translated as CSVWKGLLTDTQYF.

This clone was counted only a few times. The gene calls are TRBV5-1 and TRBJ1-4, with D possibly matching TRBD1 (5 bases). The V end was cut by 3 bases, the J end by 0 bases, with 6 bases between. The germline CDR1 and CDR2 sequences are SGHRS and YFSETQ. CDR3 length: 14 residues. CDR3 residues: CASSWGSTNEKLFF. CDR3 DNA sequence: TGCGCCAGCAGCTGGGGGTCAACTAATGAAAAACTGTTTTTT.

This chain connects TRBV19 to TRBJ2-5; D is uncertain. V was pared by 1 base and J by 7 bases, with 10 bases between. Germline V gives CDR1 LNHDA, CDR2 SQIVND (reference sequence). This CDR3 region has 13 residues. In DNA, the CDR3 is TGTGCCAGTAGTATAGTCATTCGTGGGACCCAGTACTTC. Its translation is CASSIVIRGTQYF.

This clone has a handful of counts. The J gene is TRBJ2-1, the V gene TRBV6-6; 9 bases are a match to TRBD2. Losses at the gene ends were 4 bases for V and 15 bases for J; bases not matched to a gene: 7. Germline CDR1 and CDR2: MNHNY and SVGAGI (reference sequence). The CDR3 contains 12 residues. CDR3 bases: TGTGCCAGCAGTTCCCAAGCGGGAGGCCCGTTCTTC. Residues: CASSSQAGGPFF.

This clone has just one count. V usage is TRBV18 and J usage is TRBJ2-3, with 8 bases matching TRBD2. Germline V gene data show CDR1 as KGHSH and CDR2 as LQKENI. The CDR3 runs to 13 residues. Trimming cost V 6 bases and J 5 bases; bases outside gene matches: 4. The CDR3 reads CASSSLAEDTQYF. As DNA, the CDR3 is TGTGCCAGCTCCTCACTAGCGGAAGATACGCAGTATTTT.

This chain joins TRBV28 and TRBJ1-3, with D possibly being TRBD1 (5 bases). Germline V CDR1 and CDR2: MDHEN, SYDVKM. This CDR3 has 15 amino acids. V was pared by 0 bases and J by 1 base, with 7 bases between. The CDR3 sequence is CASSLWGVSGNTIYF. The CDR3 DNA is TGTGCCAGCAGTTTATGGGGGGTGTCTGGAAACACCATATATTTT.

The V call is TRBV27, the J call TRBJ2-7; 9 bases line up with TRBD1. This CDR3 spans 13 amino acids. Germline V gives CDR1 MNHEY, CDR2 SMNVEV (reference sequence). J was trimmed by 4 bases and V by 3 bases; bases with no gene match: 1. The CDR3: CASSFGTGYEQYF. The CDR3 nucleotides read TGTGCCAGCAGTTTCGGGACAGGGTACGAGCAGTACTTC.

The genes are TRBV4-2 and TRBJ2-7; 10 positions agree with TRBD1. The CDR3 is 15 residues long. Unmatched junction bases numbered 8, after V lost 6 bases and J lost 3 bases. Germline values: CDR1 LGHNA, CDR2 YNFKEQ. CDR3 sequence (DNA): TGTGCCAGCAGGGGCGAGGGACAGGGGTTCTACGAGCAGTACTTC. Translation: CASRGEGQGFYEQYF.

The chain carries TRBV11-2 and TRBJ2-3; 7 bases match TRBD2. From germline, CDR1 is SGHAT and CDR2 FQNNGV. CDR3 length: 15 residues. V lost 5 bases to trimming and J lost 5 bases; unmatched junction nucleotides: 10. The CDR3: CASSPWTSVGDTQYF. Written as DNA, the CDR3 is TGTGCCAGCAGCCCCTGGACTAGTGTGGGAGATACGCAGTATTTT.

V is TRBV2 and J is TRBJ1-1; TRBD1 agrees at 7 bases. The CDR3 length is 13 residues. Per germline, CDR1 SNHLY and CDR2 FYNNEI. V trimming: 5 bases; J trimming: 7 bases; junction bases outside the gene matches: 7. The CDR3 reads CASSPKRQGEAFF. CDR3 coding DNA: TGTGCCAGCAGTCCAAAAAGACAGGGTGAAGCTTTCTTT. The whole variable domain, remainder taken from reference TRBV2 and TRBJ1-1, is EPEVTQTPSHQVTQMGQEVILRCVPISNHLYFYWYRQILGQKVEFLVSFYNNEISEKSEIFDDQFSVERPDGSNFTLKIRSTKLEDSAMYFCASSPKRQGEAFFGQGTRLTVV.

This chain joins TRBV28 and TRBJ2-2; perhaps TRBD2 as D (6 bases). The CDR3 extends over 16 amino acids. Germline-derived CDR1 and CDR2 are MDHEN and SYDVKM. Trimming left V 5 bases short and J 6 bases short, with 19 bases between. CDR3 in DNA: TGTGCCAGCAGTCCGTCCGGGACTGCGTCGTCCGGGGAGCTGTTTTTT. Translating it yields CASSPSGTASSGELFF.

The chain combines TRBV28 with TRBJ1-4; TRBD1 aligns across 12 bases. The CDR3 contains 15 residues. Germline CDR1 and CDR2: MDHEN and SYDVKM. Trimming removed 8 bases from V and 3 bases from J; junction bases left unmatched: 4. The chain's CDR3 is CASRGQGASNEKLFF. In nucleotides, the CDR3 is TGTGCCAGCCGGGGACAGGGGGCCTCTAATGAAAAACTGTTTTTT.

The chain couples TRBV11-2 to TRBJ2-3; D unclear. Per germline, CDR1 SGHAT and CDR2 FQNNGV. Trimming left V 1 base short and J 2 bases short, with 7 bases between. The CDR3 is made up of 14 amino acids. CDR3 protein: CASSLVHNTDTQYF. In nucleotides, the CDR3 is TGTGCCAGCAGCTTAGTACACAACACAGATACGCAGTATTTT.

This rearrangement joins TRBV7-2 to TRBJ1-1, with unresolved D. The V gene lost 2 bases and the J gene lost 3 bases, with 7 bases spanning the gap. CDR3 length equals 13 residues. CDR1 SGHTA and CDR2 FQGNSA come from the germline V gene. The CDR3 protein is CASSLKLDTEAFF. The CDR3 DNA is TGTGCCAGCAGCTTAAAATTGGACACTGAAGCTTTCTTT.

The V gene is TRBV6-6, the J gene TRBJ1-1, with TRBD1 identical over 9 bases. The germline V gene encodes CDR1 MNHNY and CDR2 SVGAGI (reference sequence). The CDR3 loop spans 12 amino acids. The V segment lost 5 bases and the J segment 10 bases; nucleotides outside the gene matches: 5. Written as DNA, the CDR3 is TGTGCCAGCAGTGGACAGGGGTTGACAGCTTTCTTT. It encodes CASSGQGLTAFF.

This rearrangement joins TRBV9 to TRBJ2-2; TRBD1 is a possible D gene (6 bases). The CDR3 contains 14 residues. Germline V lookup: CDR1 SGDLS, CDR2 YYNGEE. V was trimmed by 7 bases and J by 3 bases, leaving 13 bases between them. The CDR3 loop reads CASGPDRHTGELFF. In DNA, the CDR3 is TGTGCCAGCGGACCGGACAGACACACCGGGGAGCTGTTTTTT.

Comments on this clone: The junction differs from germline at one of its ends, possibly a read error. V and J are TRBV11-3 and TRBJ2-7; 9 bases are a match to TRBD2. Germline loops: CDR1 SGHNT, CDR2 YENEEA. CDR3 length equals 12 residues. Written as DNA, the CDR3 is TGTGCCAGCAGCACTACTCTAGCGGGGCCCCACTTC. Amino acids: CASSTTLAGPHF.

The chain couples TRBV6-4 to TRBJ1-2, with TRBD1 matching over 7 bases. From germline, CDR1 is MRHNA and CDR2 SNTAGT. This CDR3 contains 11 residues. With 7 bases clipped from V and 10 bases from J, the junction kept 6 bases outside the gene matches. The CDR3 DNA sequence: TGTGCCAGCATGAACGACAGGGACTACACCTTC. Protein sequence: CASMNDRDYTF.

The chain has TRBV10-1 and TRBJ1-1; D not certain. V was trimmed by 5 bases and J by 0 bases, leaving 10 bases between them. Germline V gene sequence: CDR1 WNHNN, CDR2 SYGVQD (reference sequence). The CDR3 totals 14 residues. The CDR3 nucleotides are TGCGCCAGCAGTAGGGCAGGTCTGAACACTGAAGCTTTCTTT. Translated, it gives CASSRAGLNTEAFF.

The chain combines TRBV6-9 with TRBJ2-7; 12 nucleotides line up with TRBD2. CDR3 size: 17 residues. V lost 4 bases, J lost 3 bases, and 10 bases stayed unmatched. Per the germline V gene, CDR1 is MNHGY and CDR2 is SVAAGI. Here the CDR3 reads CASSLPHRLAGDYEQYF. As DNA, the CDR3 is TGTGCCAGCAGTTTACCCCACCGACTAGCGGGAGACTACGAGCAGTACTTC.

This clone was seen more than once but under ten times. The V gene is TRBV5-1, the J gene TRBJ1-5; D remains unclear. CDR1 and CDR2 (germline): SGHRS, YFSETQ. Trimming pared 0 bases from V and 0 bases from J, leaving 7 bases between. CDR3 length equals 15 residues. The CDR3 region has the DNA TGCGCCAGCAGCTTGGGAGGATATAGCAATCAGCCCCAGCATTTT. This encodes CASSLGGYSNQPQHF.

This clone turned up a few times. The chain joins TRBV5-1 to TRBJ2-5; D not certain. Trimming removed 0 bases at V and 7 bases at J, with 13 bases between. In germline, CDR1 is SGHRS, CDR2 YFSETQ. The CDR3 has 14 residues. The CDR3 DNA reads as TGCGCCAGCAGCTTGGGGTCTACCGTTGGGACCCAGTACTTC. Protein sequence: CASSLGSTVGTQYF.

The CDR3 sequence: CASRDKSGPDSYNEQFF. For the CDR3, the DNA is TGTGCCAGCAGAGATAAATCCGGGCCGGACTCCTACAATGAGCAGTTCTTC. The V call is TRBV27, the J call TRBJ2-1, with D unclear. Trimming took 6 bases from V and 0 from J, leaving 18 bases between them. Per germline, CDR1 MNHEY and CDR2 SMNVEV (reference sequence). This CDR3 spans 17 amino acids.

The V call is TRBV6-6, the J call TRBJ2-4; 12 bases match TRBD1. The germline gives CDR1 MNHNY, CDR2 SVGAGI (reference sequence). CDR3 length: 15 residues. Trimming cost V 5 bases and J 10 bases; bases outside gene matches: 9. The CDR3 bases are TGTGCCAGCAGTCCAAGACCGGGACAGGGGGCGATTCAGTACTTC. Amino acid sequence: CASSPRPGQGAIQYF.

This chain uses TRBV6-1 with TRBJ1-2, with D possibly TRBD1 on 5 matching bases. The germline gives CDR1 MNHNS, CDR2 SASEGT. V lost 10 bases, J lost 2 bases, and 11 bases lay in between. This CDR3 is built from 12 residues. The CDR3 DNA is TGTGCCACCGTCTGGGGGAACTATGGCTACACCTTC. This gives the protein CATVWGNYGYTF.

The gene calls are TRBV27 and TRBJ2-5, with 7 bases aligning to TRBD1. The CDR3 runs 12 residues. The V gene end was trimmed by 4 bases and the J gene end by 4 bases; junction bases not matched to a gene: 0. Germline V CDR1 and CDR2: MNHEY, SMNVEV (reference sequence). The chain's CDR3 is CASSYRGETQYF. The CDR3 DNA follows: TGTGCCAGCAGTTACAGGGGAGAGACCCAGTACTTC.

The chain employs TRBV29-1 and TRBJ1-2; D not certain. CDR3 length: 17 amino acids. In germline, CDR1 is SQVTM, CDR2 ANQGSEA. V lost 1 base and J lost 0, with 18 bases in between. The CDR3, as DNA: TGCAGCGTTGAAGGGGAGTTCGCCCCGAGGGCTAACTATGGCTACACCTTC. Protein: CSVEGEFAPRANYGYTF. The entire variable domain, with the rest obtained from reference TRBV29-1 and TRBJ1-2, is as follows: SAVISQKPSRDICQRGTSLTIQCQVDSQVTMMFWYRQQPGQSLTLIATANQGSEATYESGFVIDKFPISRPNLTFSTLTVSNMSPEDSSIYLCSVEGEFAPRANYGYTFGSGTRLTVV.

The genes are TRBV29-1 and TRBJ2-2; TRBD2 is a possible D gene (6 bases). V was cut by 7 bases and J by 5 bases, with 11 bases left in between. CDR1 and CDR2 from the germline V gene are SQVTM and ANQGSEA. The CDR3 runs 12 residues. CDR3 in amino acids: CSADRGTGELFF. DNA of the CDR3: TGCAGCGCCGACCGGGGGACCGGGGAGCTGTTTTTT.